The sequence of this T cell receptor beta chain was determined in a study of shared clonotypes between healthy human individuals. Clones were sequenced by immunoSEQ multiplex PCR, and TCRdb holds only the in-frame ones, with some missing. The repertoire consists of approximately 88,000 clones, with 60% to 70% occurring once and the leading ten covering roughly 49%. The V and J ends lost 2 bases and 5 bases respectively, with 9 bases between them. CDR3 length equals 14 residues. Germline CDR1 is SGHTA and CDR2 is FQGNSA. This TCR came from a man aged 30 to 45 in good health. The chain employs TRBV7-2 and TRBJ2-2, with a tentative D call TRBD1 (6 bases). Sequencing used memory CD8+ T cells sorted from blood. The subset is: CD45RO+ cells pooled with CCR7-negative TemRA cells. CDR3 sequence: CASSLWQGTGELFF. As DNA, the CDR3 is TGTGCCAGCAGCTTATGGCAGGGGACCGGGGAGCTGTTTTTT.